This T cell receptor (beta chain) was documented in a study of T cell responses to AZD1222 COVID-19 vaccine. Trimming left V 8 bases short and J 1 base short, with 6 bases between. Germline loops: CDR1 MNHEY, CDR2 SMNVEV (reference sequence). CDR3 size: 13 residues. TCRdb's copy holds only in-frame clones and misses some; the assay was immunoSEQ multiplex PCR. The sample consists of roughly 160,000 clones, about 92% of them appearing once. Comments on this clone: As yet, its antigen is unknown.

Whole-study findings and limits: Unmutated variant regions are reportedly the target of nearly half of TCRs that are spike-specific. Only six or seven AZD1222 recipients tested seropositive at baseline. Mostly white British, mostly female donors; authors suggested clonal diversity may be underestimated.

The chain has TRBV27 and TRBJ2-6, with D unresolved. The specimen was peripheral blood, collected on day 0 of MenACWY control vaccination. The sequence was collected from an adult in good health. CDR3 DNA: TGTGCCAGCTTGGCATCTGGGGCCAACGTCCTGACTTTC. This sequence encodes CASLASGANVLTF.